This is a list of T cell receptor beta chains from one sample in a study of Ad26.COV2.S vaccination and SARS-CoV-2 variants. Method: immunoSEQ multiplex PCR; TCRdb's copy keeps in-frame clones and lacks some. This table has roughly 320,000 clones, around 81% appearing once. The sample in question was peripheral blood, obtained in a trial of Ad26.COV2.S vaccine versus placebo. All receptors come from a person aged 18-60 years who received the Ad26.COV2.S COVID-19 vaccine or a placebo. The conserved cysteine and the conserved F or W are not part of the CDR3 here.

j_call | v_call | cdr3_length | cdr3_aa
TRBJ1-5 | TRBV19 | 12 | ASSRGGLYEAQH
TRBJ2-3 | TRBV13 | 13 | ASSLGGGAEDTQY
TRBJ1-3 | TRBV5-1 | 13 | ASRHGVLSGNTIY
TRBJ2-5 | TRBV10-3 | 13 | AISEGPRGQETQY
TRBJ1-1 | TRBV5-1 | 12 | ASSLVAGNTEAF
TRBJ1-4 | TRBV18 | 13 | ASSPGTASNEKLF
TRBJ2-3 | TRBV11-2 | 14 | ASSPTASVSTDTQY
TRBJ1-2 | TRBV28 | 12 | ASRPGPPVWGYT
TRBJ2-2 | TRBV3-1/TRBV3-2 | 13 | ASSYGTGASGELF
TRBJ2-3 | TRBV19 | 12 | ASSSTSVPDTQY
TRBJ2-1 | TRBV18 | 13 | ASSTSREGYNEQF
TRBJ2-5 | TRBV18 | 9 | ASSDGETQY
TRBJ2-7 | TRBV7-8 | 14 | ASSLGQGASSNEQY
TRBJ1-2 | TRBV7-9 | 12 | ASSSDRRAWGYT
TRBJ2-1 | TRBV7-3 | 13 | ASSRIAEAYNEQF
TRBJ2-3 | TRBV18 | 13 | ASSQRTGRTDTQY
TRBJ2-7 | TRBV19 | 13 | ASSIRDRGTSEQY
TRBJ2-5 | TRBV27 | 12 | ASSWGRGEETQY
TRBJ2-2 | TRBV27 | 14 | ASSMGQGQNTGELF
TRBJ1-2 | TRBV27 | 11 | ASSPIGSYGYT
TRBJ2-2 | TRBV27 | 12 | ASSGGVETGELF
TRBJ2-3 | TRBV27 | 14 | ASSRTSGPLTDTQY
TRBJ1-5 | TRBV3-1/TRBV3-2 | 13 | ASSQGTDSNQPQH
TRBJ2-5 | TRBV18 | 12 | ASSIPGGRETQY
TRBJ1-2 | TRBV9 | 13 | ASSVTMGQFIGYT
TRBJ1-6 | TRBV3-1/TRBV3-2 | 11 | ASSQSRQSPLH
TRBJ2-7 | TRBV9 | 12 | ASSVSSEGFGQY
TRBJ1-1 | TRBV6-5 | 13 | ASSSPAGRDTEAF
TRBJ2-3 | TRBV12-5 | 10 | ASGREGLARS
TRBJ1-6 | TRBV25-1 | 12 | ASSELLSGGPLH
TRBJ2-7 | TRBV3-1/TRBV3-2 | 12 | ASSQQGMSYEQY
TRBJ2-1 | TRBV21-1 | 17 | ASSKVVVGNPTGDNEQF
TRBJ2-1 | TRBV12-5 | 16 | ASGLVPLAGASYNEQF
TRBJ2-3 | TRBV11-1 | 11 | ARAGGRTDTQY
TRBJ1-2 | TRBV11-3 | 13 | ASRKPPTGAYGYT
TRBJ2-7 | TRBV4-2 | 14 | ASSQPGDYGTYEQY
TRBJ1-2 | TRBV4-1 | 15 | ASSLTTGRRANYGYT
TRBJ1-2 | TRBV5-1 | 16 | ASSSPNRSNGEILGYT
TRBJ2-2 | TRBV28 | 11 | ASSRLSTGELF
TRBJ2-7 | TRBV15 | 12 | ATSRRTGLDEQY
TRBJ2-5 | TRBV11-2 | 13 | ASSLDRGRKETQY
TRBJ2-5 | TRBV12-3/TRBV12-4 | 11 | ASRRRVQETQY
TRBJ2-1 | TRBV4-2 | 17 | ASSLRPPDRDRLYNEQF
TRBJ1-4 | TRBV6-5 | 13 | ASSYNGATNEKLF
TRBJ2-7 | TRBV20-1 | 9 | SASQSHEQY
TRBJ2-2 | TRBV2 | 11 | ASNEGGTGELF
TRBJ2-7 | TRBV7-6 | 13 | ASSPGRGHSYEQY
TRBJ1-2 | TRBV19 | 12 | ASSIPGTNYGYT